This T cell receptor (beta chain) was retrieved from a study of blood T cells in healthy people across ages. Through a sample-barcoded 5' primer and a J-beta primer mix, a second PCR was run for roughly 7 to 11 cycles. Each cDNA molecule carried a tag from a template-switch adaptor that contained 12 random nucleotides. Using its own MiXCR run on the 5' RACE reads, TCRdb lists one record per CDR3 protein. The sample holds approximately 800,000 distinct CDR3 sequences, about half seen once. There were at least 5.5 micrograms of total RNA extracted from every sample. With regard to this clonotype: Its target is unknown.

Study results and caveats: The long-lived group displayed more naive CD4+ cells, plus higher diversity, than the aged donors did.

The sequence was obtained from a man older than 75 in good health. Source material: blood.

The CDR3 sequence: CSARDATSGVTQYF. The CDR3 DNA follows: TGCAGTGCTAGAGACGCGACTAGCGGAGTTACGCAGTATTTT. V is TRBV20-1 and J is TRBJ2-3, with 9 bases aligning to TRBD2. Trimming took 0 bases from V and 8 from J; bases not matched to a gene: 6. The CDR3 extends over 14 amino acids. Per the germline V gene, CDR1 is DFQATT and CDR2 is SNEGSKA (reference sequence).